These 24 T cell receptor beta chains were sequenced from one sample in a study of T-cell memory formation after mild COVID-19 (dated by TCRdb to the early 2020s). Receptors were amplified or captured by 5' RACE. TCRdb shows the sequencer as Illumina NovaSeq 6000. TCRdb passed the public sequencing reads through fastp at Q25 and MiXCR, retaining productive beta sequences. Each record represents a unique CDR3 protein, reported with the most common genes and DNA among its rows. Recorded for this sample are about 320,000 distinct CDR3 sequences; around 15% of them occurred a single time. The ten largest clones add up to roughly a fifth of the sample. The specimen sequenced was PBMCs or a T cell subset sorted from them (not recorded which). The receptor source for this set is a man younger than 35 who had mild COVID-19 (a few samples of this study predate the infection). The sample titles of this study are shuffled in the database, so cell type and time point are left out; the donor was told from shared clones.

This sequence joins TRBV6-4 and TRBJ2-3; 10 bases are shared with TRBD2. The length of the CDR3 is 15 residues. Germline assignment: CDR1 MRHNA and CDR2 SNTAGT. The V and J ends lost 4 bases and 4 bases, in that order; junction bases with no gene match: 5. The CDR3 is CASSASGGAADTQYF. The DNA of the CDR3 is TGTGCCAGCAGTGCCAGCGGGGGGGCGGCAGATACGCAGTATTTT.

The rearrangement links TRBV20-1 to TRBJ2-3; tentative D call: TRBD1 (6 bases). The ends were cut back, 7 bases at V and 0 bases at J, with 11 bases in the middle. CDR1 DFQATT and CDR2 SNEGSKA come from the germline V gene (reference sequence). The CDR3 is 13 residues long. The CDR3 reads CSGGPSSTDTQYF. CDR3 nucleotide sequence: TGCAGTGGGGGGCCCTCTAGCACAGATACGCAGTATTTT.

The V and J genes are TRBV12-3 or TRBV12-4 and TRBJ2-7, with D perhaps TRBD1 (5 bases). V was clipped by 5 bases and J by 3 bases, with 11 bases between them. The CDR3 is made up of 13 amino acids. For the CDR3, the DNA is TGTGCCAGCAGTATCGGACATGACTACGAGCAGTACTTC. It encodes CASSIGHDYEQYF.

This clonotype was detected ten times or more. The genes are TRBV11-2 and TRBJ2-1, with a possible D match to TRBD2 (6 bases). Germline CDR1 SGHAT, CDR2 FQNNGV. The CDR3 totals 15 residues. V was shortened by 0 bases and J by 6 bases, with 12 bases between the two germline ends. The CDR3 loop reads CASSLDAGNFNEQFF. Here the CDR3 DNA reads TGTGCCAGCAGCTTAGATGCGGGGAATTTCAATGAGCAGTTCTTC.

The chain joins TRBV9 to TRBJ2-5; tentative D call: TRBD2 (5 bases). The germline V gene has CDR1 SGDLS and CDR2 YYNGEE. The CDR3 is 13 residues long. V gave up 0 bases and J gave up 4 bases, with 7 bases separating them. CDR3 sequence (DNA): TGTGCCAGCAGCGTAGCGGAGGCAGAGACCCAGTACTTC. It yields the protein CASSVAEAETQYF. The full variable domain, its missing parts supplied by reference TRBV9 and TRBJ2-5, is DSGVTQTPKHLITATGQRVTLRCSPRSGDLSVYWYQQSLDQGLQFLIQYYNGEERAKGNILERFSAQQFPDLHSELNLSSLELGDSALYFCASSVAEAETQYFGPGTRLLVL.

This clonotype was picked up a small number of times. This chain connects TRBV7-2 to TRBJ1-2; no definite D call. Trimming took off 1 base at V and 7 bases at J, with 7 bases between the two ends. The CDR3 contains 12 residues. CDR1 and CDR2 from the germline V gene are SGHTA and FQGNSA. In DNA, the CDR3 is TGTGCCAGCAGCTTAGGATTTTCTGGCTACACCTTC. Its translation is CASSLGFSGYTF.

The chain links TRBV6-2 or TRBV6-3 to TRBJ2-2; no definite D call. The germline V and J ends were trimmed by 1 base and 4 bases, with 4 bases remaining between them. The germline gives CDR1 MNHEY, CDR2 SVGEGT. The CDR3 sequence is 13 residues long. Here the CDR3 DNA reads TGTGCCAGCAGTTACTTACCCACCGGGGAGCTGTTTTTT. This sequence encodes CASSYLPTGELFF.

V gene TRBV4-3 combines with J gene TRBJ1-5; the match to TRBD1 covers 7 bases. The CDR3 is 18 amino acids. From germline, CDR1 is LGHNA and CDR2 YSLEER. V trimming: 0 bases; J trimming: 0 bases; junction bases outside the gene matches: 8. The CDR3 DNA sequence: TGCGCCAGCAGCCAAGATCGAAACAGGGGTTATAGCAATCAGCCCCAGCATTTT. Amino acid sequence: CASSQDRNRGYSNQPQHF.

This clonotype was counted only a few times. The chain is built from TRBV5-6 and TRBJ2-3; TRBD2 might be the D (5 bases). The V end was cut by 1 base, the J end by 0 bases, with 24 bases between. Looked up from germline, CDR1 is SGHDT and CDR2 is YYEEEE. The CDR3 runs 20 residues. The CDR3 here is CASSLRRLTTEYTSTDTQYF. The CDR3 DNA reads as TGTGCCAGCAGCTTGAGGAGACTAACCACGGAATACACTAGCACAGATACGCAGTATTTT.

This clonotype was seen a handful of times. The chain joins TRBV5-1 to TRBJ2-7; D gene unclear. The V and J ends lost 1 base and 7 bases respectively, with 15 bases between them. The germline CDR1 and CDR2 sequences are SGHRS and YFSETQ. The CDR3 runs 14 residues. Written as DNA, the CDR3 is TGCGCCAGCAGCTTGTATGGGCGTAATTCGGAGCAGTACTTC. Translated, it gives CASSLYGRNSEQYF.

The V and J genes are TRBV4-3 and TRBJ2-1, with 10 nucleotides matching TRBD2. This CDR3 contains 15 residues. Germline CDR1 and CDR2: LGHNA and YSLEER. Trimming took 4 bases from V and 10 from J; bases not matched to a gene: 10. CDR3 residues: CASSRESGGAGEQFF. The DNA for the CDR3 is TGCGCCAGCAGCCGTGAGAGCGGGGGGGCCGGGGAGCAGTTCTTC.

This clonotype was counted a few times. V and J are TRBV24-1 and TRBJ2-5; 9 bases map to TRBD1. The CDR3 extends over 15 amino acids. V dropped 7 bases and J dropped 5; count of bases not matched to a gene: 10. Germline assignment: CDR1 KGHDR and CDR2 SFDVKD. Here the CDR3 reads CATSSGQGLWETQYF. In DNA, the CDR3 is TGTGCCACCAGCTCAGGACAGGGGCTCTGGGAGACCCAGTACTTC.

A few counts support this clonotype. This chain connects TRBV20-1 to TRBJ1-4; D perhaps matches TRBD1 (5 bases). Germline V gene sequence: CDR1 DFQATT, CDR2 SNEGSKA (reference sequence). V was clipped by 2 bases and J by 5 bases, with 18 bases between them. The CDR3 consists of 16 residues. In nucleotides, the CDR3 is TGCAGTGCTAGACCGACACAGGTCGCATTAAATGAAAAACTGTTTTTT. Translated, it gives CSARPTQVALNEKLFF.

This chain links TRBV12-3 or TRBV12-4 with TRBJ2-7; no clear D. V lost 0 bases to trimming and J lost 0 bases, with 6 bases between them. The CDR3 length is 14 residues. The CDR3 reads CASSLALSSYEQYF. The CDR3 region has the DNA TGTGCCAGCAGTTTAGCCCTAAGCTCCTACGAGCAGTACTTC.

This clonotype was detected only a few times. The chain is built from TRBV12-3 or TRBV12-4 and TRBJ2-2, with TRBD2 identical over 8 bases. The CDR3 runs 14 residues. The V and J ends lost 3 bases and 8 bases, in that order; junction bases with no gene match: 5. CDR3 in amino acids: CASSLVTSGGELFF. In DNA form, the CDR3 reads TGTGCCAGCAGTTTGGTAACTAGCGGAGGGGAGCTGTTTTTT.

This clonotype was seen repeatedly, ten times or more. The chain links TRBV4-3 to TRBJ2-7; D gene unclear. The CDR3 loop spans 16 amino acids. V dropped 3 bases and J dropped 0 bases, with 15 bases sitting between them. Germline CDR1 reads LGHNA; CDR2 reads YSLEER. The CDR3 reads CASSHFYTDFSYEQYF. CDR3 bases: TGCGCCAGCAGCCACTTCTACACAGACTTCTCCTACGAGCAGTACTTC.

This clonotype was recorded a few times. The V gene is TRBV6-5, the J gene TRBJ2-1, with 9 nucleotides matching TRBD2. The CDR3 contains 16 residues. With 6 bases clipped from V and 6 bases from J, the junction kept 12 bases outside the gene matches. Germline values: CDR1 MNHEY, CDR2 SVGAGI. The CDR3 DNA reads TGTGCCAGCAGCTCCGAAAGGAGCGGGGGGATCAATGAGCAGTTCTTC. Translating it yields CASSSERSGGINEQFF.

This clonotype was seen at least ten times. The chain is built from TRBV12-3 or TRBV12-4 and TRBJ2-1; D is undetermined. There are 10 residues in the CDR3. V shed 7 bases and J shed 8 bases, with 6 bases lying between them. CDR3 sequence: CASTRDEQFF. The CDR3 nucleotides read TGTGCCAGCACGCGTGATGAGCAGTTCTTC.

This sequence joins TRBV3-1 and TRBJ1-6; no definite D call. There are 14 residues in the CDR3. V dropped 3 bases and J dropped 7 bases, with 10 bases sitting between them. Germline-derived CDR1 and CDR2 are LGHDT and YNNKEL (reference sequence). CDR3 protein: CASSQTLGNSPLHF. The CDR3 bases are TGTGCCAGCAGCCAGACATTAGGGAATTCACCCCTCCACTTT.

Only a few counts were recorded for this clonotype. V usage is TRBV5-1 and J usage is TRBJ1-4; D might be TRBD1 (5 bases). Germline V gene lookup returns CDR1 SGHRS and CDR2 YFSETQ. V was cut by 4 bases and J by 2 bases, with 18 bases left in between. The CDR3 runs to 17 residues. The CDR3 nucleotides are TGCGCCAGCAGCAGCCTACCAAGGGGAGGCACTAATGAAAAACTGTTTTTT. The encoded protein is CASSSLPRGGTNEKLFF. Filled out from reference TRBV5-1 and TRBJ1-4, the complete variable domain reads KAGVTQTPRYLIKTRGQQVTLSCSPISGHRSVSWYQQTPGQGLQFLFEYFSETQRNKGNFPGRFSGRQFSNSRSEMNVSTLELGDSALYLCASSSLPRGGTNEKLFFGSGTQLSVL.

The sample holds many counts of this clonotype. The rearrangement uses TRBV4-1 and TRBJ1-1, with 7 bases fitting TRBD1. The CDR3 runs 12 residues. Germline V CDR1 and CDR2: MGHRA, YSYEKL. After removal of 8 bases from V and 1 base from J, the junction contained 1 base not matched to a gene. The CDR3: CASRTGNTEAFF. Written as DNA, the CDR3 is TGCGCCAGCCGGACAGGGAACACTGAAGCTTTCTTT.

The genes are TRBV18 and TRBJ2-7, with D tentatively TRBD1 (6 bases). Germline-derived CDR1 and CDR2 are KGHSH and LQKENI. CDR3 size: 15 residues. V lost 0 bases to trimming and J lost 3 bases, with 12 bases between them. This CDR3 reads CASSPPGTPVYEQYF. For the CDR3, the DNA is TGTGCCAGCTCACCACCAGGGACACCGGTCTACGAGCAGTACTTC.

This clonotype showed up just a few times. The genes are TRBV29-1 and TRBJ1-1; tentatively, D is TRBD1 (6 bases). The V gene lost 4 bases and the J gene lost 0 bases, with 12 bases spanning the gap. The CDR3 runs to 14 residues. In germline, CDR1 is SQVTM, CDR2 ANQGSEA. This chain's CDR3 is CSVGRTGMNTEAFF. CDR3 nucleotides: TGCAGCGTTGGCCGAACAGGGATGAACACTGAAGCTTTCTTT.

A few counts support this clonotype. The chain carries TRBV6-5 and TRBJ2-3, with 8 bases aligning to TRBD2. Germline V gene data show CDR1 as MNHEY and CDR2 as SVGAGI. The CDR3 is made up of 16 amino acids. V lost 0 bases and J lost 2; bases outside the gene matches: 4. In DNA, the CDR3 is TGTGCCAGCAGTTACTCTTCCGGGGGGGCCACAGATACGCAGTATTTT. Protein product: CASSYSSGGATDTQYF.